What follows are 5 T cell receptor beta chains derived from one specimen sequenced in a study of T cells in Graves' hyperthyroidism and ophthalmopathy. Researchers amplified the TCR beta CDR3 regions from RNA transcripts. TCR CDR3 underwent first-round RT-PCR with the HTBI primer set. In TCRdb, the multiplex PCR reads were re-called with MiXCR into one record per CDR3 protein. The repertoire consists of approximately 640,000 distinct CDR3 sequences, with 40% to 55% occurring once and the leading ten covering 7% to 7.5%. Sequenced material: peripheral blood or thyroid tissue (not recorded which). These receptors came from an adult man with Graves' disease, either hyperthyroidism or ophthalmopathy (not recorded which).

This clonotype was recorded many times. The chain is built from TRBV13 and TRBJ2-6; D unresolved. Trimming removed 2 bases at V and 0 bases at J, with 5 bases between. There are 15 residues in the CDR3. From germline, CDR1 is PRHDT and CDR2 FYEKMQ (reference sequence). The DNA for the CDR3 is TGTGCCAGCAGCTTACGTGGCTCTGGGGCCAACGTCCTGACTTTC. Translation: CASSLRGSGANVLTF.

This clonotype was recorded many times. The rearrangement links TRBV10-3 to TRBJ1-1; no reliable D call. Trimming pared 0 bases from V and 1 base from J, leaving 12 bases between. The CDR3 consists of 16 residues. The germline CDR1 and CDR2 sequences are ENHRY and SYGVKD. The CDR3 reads CAISESTRRENTEAFF. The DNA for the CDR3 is TGTGCCATCAGTGAGTCGACGAGAAGGGAGAACACTGAAGCTTTCTTT.

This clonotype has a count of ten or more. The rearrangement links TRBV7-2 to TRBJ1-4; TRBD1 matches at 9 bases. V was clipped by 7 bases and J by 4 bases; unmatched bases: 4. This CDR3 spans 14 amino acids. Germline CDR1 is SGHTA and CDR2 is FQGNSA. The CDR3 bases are TGTGCCAGCACCATGACAGGGGGTAATGAAAAACTGTTTTTT. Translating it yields CASTMTGGNEKLFF.

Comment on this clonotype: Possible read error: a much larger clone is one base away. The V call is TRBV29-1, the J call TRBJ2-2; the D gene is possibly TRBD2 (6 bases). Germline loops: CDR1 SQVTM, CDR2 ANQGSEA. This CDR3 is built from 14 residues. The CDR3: CSVEVAGNTGGLFF. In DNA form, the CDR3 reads TGCAGCGTTGAAGTGGCAGGAAACACCGGGGGGCTGTTTTTT.

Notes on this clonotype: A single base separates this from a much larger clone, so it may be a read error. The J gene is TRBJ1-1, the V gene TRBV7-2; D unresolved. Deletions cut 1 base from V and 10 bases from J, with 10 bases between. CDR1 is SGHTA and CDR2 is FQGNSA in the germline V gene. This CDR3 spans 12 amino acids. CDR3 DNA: TGTGCCAGCAGCTTAGACGGCCCTGTAGCTTTCTTT. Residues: CASSLDGPVAFF.